This is a list of T cell receptor beta chains from one sample in a study of T-cell memory formation after mild COVID-19. TCRdb passed the 5' RACE reads through MiXCR, listing each CDR3 protein once. The table lists around 220,000 distinct CDR3 sequences, about 15% of them singletons. The sequencing input was PBMCs or a T cell subset sorted from them (not recorded which). The receptors originated from a man between 18 and 35 years old who had mild COVID-19 (a few samples of this study predate the infection). Cell type and time point are not known. The CDR3 runs from the conserved cysteine through the conserved F or W. D genes are given only for firm matches. Only part of the rows carry a size: once, few, many, or a class if the clone is expanded.

size	D	V	J	DNA	CDR3
few	TRBD1	TRBV5-1	TRBJ1-2	TGCGCCAGCAGCTTGGACGGACAGGGGGCCTATGGCTACACCTTC	CASSLDGQGAYGYTF
.	.	TRBV5-1	TRBJ2-1	TGCGCCAGCAGCTTGGTCCAGGGTGGTTGGGAGCAGTTCTTC	CASSLVQGGWEQFF
few	TRBD1	TRBV24-1	TRBJ2-2	TGTGCCACCGGAGACAGGGGGCTTAACACCGGGGAGCTGTTTTTT	CATGDRGLNTGELFF
.	.	TRBV5-1	TRBJ2-3	TGCGCCAGCAGCTCTCAGACGGTCACAGATACGCAGTATTTT	CASSSQTVTDTQYF
.	TRBD1	TRBV5-1	TRBJ2-3	TGCGCCAGCAGCTTGGGCCAGGGGGCAACAGATACGCAGTATTTT	CASSLGQGATDTQYF
.	TRBD2	TRBV7-2	TRBJ2-1	TGTGCCAGCAGCTTGCCCGCAGGGAGGGGTGAGCAGTTCTTC	CASSLPAGRGEQFF
.	.	TRBV20-1	TRBJ1-5	TGCAGTGCTAGGGACCCGAATCAGCCCCAGCATTTT	CSARDPNQPQHF
few	TRBD2	TRBV7-3	TRBJ2-3	TGTGCCAGCAGCGATCGAGCGGGGGCTGGAGATACGCAGTATTTT	CASSDRAGAGDTQYF
few	.	TRBV21-1	TRBJ2-7	TGTGCCAGCAGCCTCGGACCGGTGACCTACGAGCAGTACTTC	CASSLGPVTYEQYF
few	TRBD1	TRBV3-1	TRBJ1-6	TGTGCCAGCAGCGCCCGGGACAGGGGCTCACCCCTCCACTTT	CASSARDRGSPLHF
.	TRBD1	TRBV6-2/TRBV6-3	TRBJ2-3	TGTGCCAGCAGACACCCCGGGACAGTCCCGAATACGCAGTATTTT	CASRHPGTVPNTQYF
few	TRBD2	TRBV4-1	TRBJ2-1	TGCGCCAGCAGCCAAGAGGGCGGGGGGGCTGTTGAGCAGTTCTTC	CASSQEGGGAVEQFF
few	.	TRBV29-1	TRBJ1-2	TGCAGCGTTGTCTGGGACAATTCTGATGGCTACACCTTC	CSVVWDNSDGYTF
few	TRBD1	TRBV7-2	TRBJ1-5	TGTGCCAGTGGGGACAGGAGCAATCAGCCCCAGCATTTT	CASGDRSNQPQHF
.	TRBD2	TRBV29-1	TRBJ2-3	TGCAGCGTTCGAGCGGGACTAGCGGGAAGCACAGATACGCAGTATTTT	CSVRAGLAGSTDTQYF
.	.	TRBV11-2	TRBJ2-3	TGTGCCAGCAGCTTCGCGGGGGATACGCAGTATTTT	CASSFAGDTQYF
.	.	TRBV5-1	TRBJ2-1	TGCGCCAGCAGCTTGGAGTTCCATGAGCAGTTCTTC	CASSLEFHEQFF
.	.	TRBV12-3/TRBV12-4	TRBJ2-5	TGTGCCAGCAGGGACACCTTGGGGGAGACCCAGTACTTC	CASRDTLGETQYF
.	.	TRBV20-1	TRBJ1-2	TGCAGTGCTAGCGCCGTTTCAGGGGCGTATGGCTACACCTTC	CSASAVSGAYGYTF
few	.	TRBV5-1	TRBJ2-2	TGCGCCAGCAGGATTGGGGGCCTGAACACCGGGGAGCTGTTTTTT	CASRIGGLNTGELFF
.	.	TRBV7-6	TRBJ2-5	TGTGCCAGCAGCTTAGATCTTAGGGCGGGGACCCAGTACTTC	CASSLDLRAGTQYF
.	.	TRBV7-3	TRBJ1-2	TGTGCCAGCAGCCCCATCGGGCAGGGTGACTATGGCTACACCTTC	CASSPIGQGDYGYTF
few	.	TRBV7-2	TRBJ1-5	TGTGCCAGCAGCTTAGGGAGGGGGGGGAATCAGCCCCAGCATTTT	CASSLGRGGNQPQHF
.	.	TRBV3-1	TRBJ1-1	TGTGCCAGCAGCCAAGAACAAGGGGGGGCTGAAGCTTTCTTT	CASSQEQGGAEAFF
.	TRBD1	TRBV20-1	TRBJ2-2	TGCAGTGCCAGGGGACAGGTCCCCGGGGAGCTGTTTTTT	CSARGQVPGELFF
.	.	TRBV7-2	TRBJ1-4	TGTGCCAGCAGCTTAGGTGGCAGGGGTGGCGAAAAACTGTTTTTT	CASSLGGRGGEKLFF
.	.	TRBV27	TRBJ2-6	TGTGCCACCCTTGAGCGAGGTGGGGCCAACGTCCTGACTTTC	CATLERGGANVLTF
few	.	TRBV12-3/TRBV12-4	TRBJ1-1	TGTGCCAGCACGCCGAGGGCTTCGACTGAAGCTTTCTTT	CASTPRASTEAFF
.	.	TRBV19	TRBJ2-2	TGTGCAACGGCGGAGGCGAACACCGGGGAGCTGTTTTTT	CATAEANTGELFF
.	TRBD2	TRBV5-1	TRBJ2-5	TGCGCCAGCACCCTTGCGGGGGGCCGAGAGACCCAGTACTTC	CASTLAGGRETQYF
few	TRBD1	TRBV30	TRBJ2-3	TGTGCCTGGACCCGGGACAGGGTGACTCCAGATACGCAGTATTTT	CAWTRDRVTPDTQYF
.	.	TRBV25-1	TRBJ1-1	TGTGCCAGCAGTGAATATAGAGGGGACACTGAAGCTTTCTTT	CASSEYRGDTEAFF
.	TRBD1	TRBV7-2	TRBJ2-3	TGTGCCAGCAGGACGGACAGGTACACAGATACGCAGTATTTT	CASRTDRYTDTQYF
.	TRBD2	TRBV2	TRBJ2-7	TGTGCCAGCAAAACGGGCCTAGCGGGGGTCTCCTACGAGCAGTACTTC	CASKTGLAGVSYEQYF
.	.	TRBV6-2/TRBV6-3	TRBJ2-2	TGTGCCAGCACCTCGGACGGCTATAACACCGGGGAGCTGTTTTTT	CASTSDGYNTGELFF
.	.	TRBV20-1	TRBJ2-3	TGCAGTGCTAGAGATGCGAGGCTAAGCACAGATACGCAGTATTTT	CSARDARLSTDTQYF
few	.	TRBV5-1	TRBJ2-5	TGCGCCAGCAGCTTGGGGGAGAGGTGGCTACAAGAGACCCAGTACTTC	CASSLGERWLQETQYF
few	TRBD1	TRBV7-9	TRBJ1-1	TGTGCCAGCAGCTTACGACAGGGGGACACTGAAGCTTTCTTT	CASSLRQGDTEAFF
many	.	TRBV7-3	TRBJ2-3	TGTGCCAGCAGCTTCCAGGGACACACAGATACGCAGTATTTT	CASSFQGHTDTQYF
.	TRBD1	TRBV10-3	TRBJ1-1	TGTGCCATCAGCAGCGACAGGGGGGAGAACACTGAAGCTTTCTTT	CAISSDRGENTEAFF